This T cell receptor (beta chain) was sequenced in a study of T cells in Graves' hyperthyroidism and ophthalmopathy. It was RNA transcripts that yielded the amplified TCR beta CDR3 regions. A first-round RT-PCR of the TCR CDR3 used the HTBI primer set. TCRdb reprocessed the multiplex PCR reads via MiXCR and lists one record per CDR3 protein. The profile shows a few hundred thousand distinct CDR3 sequences, roughly 13% of them singletons. CDR3 length equals 15 residues. From germline, CDR1 is SGHRS and CDR2 YFSETQ. V lost 0 bases to trimming and J lost 7 bases, with 11 bases between them. Study-level results: Also found in blood were most expanded thyroid clonotypes above 0.001. From stable hyperthyroidism, ophthalmopathy was set apart by a 13 V-J model.

This clonotype was recorded many times. Its antigen is unknown. This chain joins TRBV5-1 and TRBJ1-6, with D possibly matching TRBD1 (6 bases). The sequence came from a man under 40 with Graves' hyperthyroidism that later progressed to Graves' ophthalmopathy. Sequencing was carried out using blood. The CDR3 region is CASSLVGQTNSPLHF. Here the CDR3 DNA reads TGCGCCAGCAGCTTGGTAGGACAGACGAATTCACCCCTCCACTTT.